What follows is one T cell receptor beta chain and its context. The study reverse transcribed the entire isolated RNA, so it sequenced expressed TCRB transcripts. Generated by immunoSEQ multiplex PCR, the TCRdb table keeps only in-frame clones and is missing some. The sample lists around 500,000 clones, about 10% seen once, with roughly 0.046% in the top ten. This sample was included in a study of beta chain features in type 1 diabetes. The CDR3 runs 13 residues. Germline CDR1 SEHNR, CDR2 FQNEAQ (reference sequence). Trimming removed 0 bases from V and 6 bases from J, with 6 bases in between. The specimen was naive CD4+ T cells from blood. This receptor was taken from a woman aged 18-29 years in good health. This sequence joins TRBV7-9 and TRBJ2-1; D is undetermined. The DNA for the CDR3 is TGTGCCAGCAGCTTAGCGGAAGCCAATGAGCAGTTCTTC. This sequence encodes CASSLAEANEQFF.